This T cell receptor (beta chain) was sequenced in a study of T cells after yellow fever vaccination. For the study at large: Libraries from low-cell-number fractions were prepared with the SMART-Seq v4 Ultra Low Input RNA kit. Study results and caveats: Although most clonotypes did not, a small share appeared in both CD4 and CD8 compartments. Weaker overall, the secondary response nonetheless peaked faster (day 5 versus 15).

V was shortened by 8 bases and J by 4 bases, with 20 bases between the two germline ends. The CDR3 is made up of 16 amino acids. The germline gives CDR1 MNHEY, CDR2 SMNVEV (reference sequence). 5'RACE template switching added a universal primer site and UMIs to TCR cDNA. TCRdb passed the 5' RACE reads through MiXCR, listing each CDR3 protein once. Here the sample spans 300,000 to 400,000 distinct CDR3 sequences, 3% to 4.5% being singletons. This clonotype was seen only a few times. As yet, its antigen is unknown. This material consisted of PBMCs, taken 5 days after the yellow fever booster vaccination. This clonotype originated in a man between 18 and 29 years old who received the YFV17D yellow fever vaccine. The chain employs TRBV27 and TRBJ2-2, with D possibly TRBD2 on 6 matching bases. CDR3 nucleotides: TGTGCCAGCCGGAGCCGACGCGGGGAAGGCACCGGGGAGCTGTTTTTT. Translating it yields CASRSRRGEGTGELFF.